This entry lists 30 T cell receptor beta chains sequenced from one sample in a study of beta chain features in type 1 diabetes. The isolated RNA, all of it, was reverse transcribed, so expressed TCRB transcripts were what got sequenced. The assay was immunoSEQ multiplex PCR, and TCRdb's table has in-frame clones only and misses some. This table holds 200,000 to 300,000 clones, roughly 13% found once. These receptors are not linked to any known antigen. Study-wide results and caveats: Type 1 diabetes patients had moderately but significantly shorter TCRB CDR3s in all four CD4+ subsets.

Sequenced material: naive CD4+ T cells from blood. The receptors originated from a man aged 25-45 years with type 1 diabetes.

This clone has just a few counts. V is TRBV7-9 and J is TRBJ2-3, with 14 nucleotides matching TRBD2. The V gene's germline CDR1 is SEHNR and CDR2 FQNEAQ (reference sequence). The CDR3 loop spans 16 amino acids. J gave up 6 bases and V 4 bases, and 6 bases lay outside the gene matches. This CDR3 is CASSWGLAGAADTQYF. The CDR3 coding sequence is TGTGCCAGCAGCTGGGGACTAGCGGGGGCGGCTGATACGCAGTATTTT. The entire variable domain, with the rest obtained from reference TRBV7-9 and TRBJ2-3, is as follows: DTGVSQNPRHKITKRGQNVTFRCDPISEHNRLYWYRQTLGQGPEFLTYFQNEAQLEKSRLLSDRFSAERPKGSFSTLEIQRTEQGDSAMYLCASSWGLAGAADTQYFGPGTRLTVL.

There are a few counts of this clone. The chain links TRBV7-9 to TRBJ2-1; 7 positions agree with TRBD1. J lost 5 bases, V lost 3 bases, and 13 bases had no gene match. The germline V gene has CDR1 SEHNR and CDR2 FQNEAQ (reference sequence). The CDR3 is 17 residues long. In DNA, the CDR3 is TGTGCCAGCAGCTTGGTCCTTTCCTCGGACAGGCACAATGAGCAGTTCTTC. It encodes CASSLVLSSDRHNEQFF.

This clone occurred a few times. The chain links TRBV6-6 to TRBJ2-3, with a possible D match to TRBD2 (6 bases). The germline V gene has CDR1 MNHNY and CDR2 SVGAGI (reference sequence). The CDR3 loop spans 13 amino acids. Trimming removed 6 bases from V and 4 bases from J, with 11 bases in between. The CDR3 DNA reads TGTGCCAGCAGCCCGGGAGCTCCAGATACGCAGTATTTT. Its protein is CASSPGAPDTQYF.

This clone was detected a few times. The rearrangement uses TRBV29-1 and TRBJ2-1; 13 nucleotides agree with TRBD2. The ends lost 4 bases at V and 1 base at J; junction bases unmatched: 7. The germline V gene has CDR1 SQVTM and CDR2 ANQGSEA. This CDR3 has 17 residues. The CDR3 DNA reads TGCAGCGTTGGGAGAGGACTAGCGGGAGAGTCCTACAATGAGCAGTTCTTC. Protein product: CSVGRGLAGESYNEQFF.

This clone was picked up a small number of times. The chain links TRBV12-5 to TRBJ2-4; 9 bases map to TRBD1. CDR3 length: 15 residues. Germline assignment: CDR1 LGHNT and CDR2 FRNRAP. Germline trimming cut 6 bases from V and 2 bases from J; bases unmatched to any gene: 5. The CDR3 coding sequence is TGTGCTAGTGGGCCCGGGACAGGGTCCAAAAACATTCAGTACTTC. It specifies CASGPGTGSKNIQYF.

Only a few counts were recorded for this clone. V gene TRBV6-4 combines with J gene TRBJ1-1; tentative D call: TRBD1 (6 bases). The CDR3 is 13 residues long. CDR1 is MRHNA, CDR2 SNTAGT, per germline. The V end was cut by 3 bases, the J end by 7 bases, with 12 bases between. The CDR3 nucleotides read TGTGCCAGCAGTGAGACAGGCATGAGTGAAGCTTTCTTT. It codes for CASSETGMSEAFF.

This clone has more than one count but fewer than ten. This chain links TRBV29-1 with TRBJ2-4; D is unclear. The CDR3 spans 13 residues. V was cut by 8 bases and J by 3 bases, with 14 bases left in between. Germline V gene sequence: CDR1 SQVTM, CDR2 ANQGSEA. CDR3 in DNA: TGCAGCTGCAGAGGTTCGGACAAAAACATTCAGTACTTC. Amino acid sequence: CSCRGSDKNIQYF.

The chain links TRBV19 to TRBJ2-5, with 8 nucleotides matching TRBD2. CDR1 is LNHDA, CDR2 SQIVND, per germline (reference sequence). The V gene end was trimmed by 5 bases and the J gene end by 5 bases; junction bases not matched to a gene: 4. The CDR3 spans 13 residues. The CDR3, as DNA: TGTGCCAGTAGTCTTAGCGGGGTGGAGACCCAGTACTTC. Encoded protein: CASSLSGVETQYF.

This clone has more than one count but fewer than ten. This chain connects TRBV6-5 to TRBJ2-5; D is perhaps TRBD1 (6 bases). Trimming pared 6 bases from V and 2 bases from J, leaving 16 bases between. The germline V gene has CDR1 MNHEY and CDR2 SVGAGI. This CDR3 comprises 15 residues. CDR3 protein: CASRDPGHLQETQYF. CDR3 bases: TGTGCCAGCAGGGACCCGGGACACCTTCAAGAGACCCAGTACTTC.

A few counts support this clone. The chain uses TRBV6-5 and TRBJ1-1; D ambiguous. The V gene's germline CDR1 is MNHEY and CDR2 SVGAGI. The V end lost 0 bases, the J end lost 2 bases, and 13 bases lay between the germline ends. CDR3 length: 16 residues. The CDR3 protein is CASSYSIGGSNTEAFF. CDR3 in DNA: TGTGCCAGCAGTTACTCCATTGGAGGGAGCAACACTGAAGCTTTCTTT.

CDR3: CASRQGRETEAFF. CDR3 in DNA: TGTGCCAGCAGACAGGGGCGAGAAACTGAAGCTTTCTTT. The chain combines TRBV28 with TRBJ1-1; 7 bases fit TRBD1. Trimming at V came to 6 bases and at J to 5 bases, leaving 6 bases not matched to a gene. The CDR3 extends over 13 amino acids. Germline-derived CDR1 and CDR2 are MDHEN and SYDVKM.

This clone occurred a few times. The chain uses TRBV19 and TRBJ1-5; TRBD1 aligns across 9 bases. CDR1 and CDR2 from the germline V gene are LNHDA and SQIVND (reference sequence). CDR3 length: 15 amino acids. V dropped 4 bases and J dropped 2; count of bases not matched to a gene: 3. The CDR3 DNA is TGTGCCAGTAGTAGGACAGGGGTAGGCAATCAGCCCCAGCATTTT. Amino acids: CASSRTGVGNQPQHF.

In its sample, this clone was seen a few times. V and J are TRBV19 and TRBJ2-3, with D perhaps TRBD2 (6 bases). From germline, CDR1 is LNHDA and CDR2 SQIVND (reference sequence). V lost 3 bases and J lost 3, with 13 bases in between. The CDR3 is 15 residues long. CDR3 DNA: TGTGCCAGTAGTATCCAGGTCGGGGGTACAGATACGCAGTATTTT. Amino acid sequence: CASSIQVGGTDTQYF.

V is TRBV5-1 and J is TRBJ1-2, with D unclear. Trimming cost V 6 bases and J 4 bases, with 16 bases left between them. CDR3 size: 14 residues. Looked up from germline, CDR1 is SGHRS and CDR2 is YFSETQ. CDR3 region: CASKTGPAAYGYTF. The CDR3 nucleotides are TGCGCCAGCAAAACCGGTCCGGCGGCCTATGGCTACACCTTC.

This clone turned up a few times. The V call is TRBV11-2, the J call TRBJ2-2, with TRBD1 matching over 7 bases. The CDR3 loop spans 14 amino acids. Germline V gene data show CDR1 as SGHAT and CDR2 as FQNNGV. V was pared by 0 bases and J by 11 bases, with 6 bases of the junction left unmatched. CDR3 DNA sequence: TGTGCCAGCAGCTTAGATCAGGGGACAGATGAGCTGTTTTTT. It translates to CASSLDQGTDELFF.

This clone has only a few counts. This chain joins TRBV2 and TRBJ2-7; D not resolved. Looked up from germline, CDR1 is SNHLY and CDR2 is FYNNEI. The CDR3 has 13 residues. V lost 4 bases to trimming and J lost 9 bases, with 16 bases between them. CDR3 in DNA: TGTGCCAGCAGTGCCTTGGCTATGGCTAGGCAGTACTTC. It translates to CASSALAMARQYF.

V is TRBV29-1 and J is TRBJ2-3; TRBD1 might be the D (6 bases). V lost 7 bases and J lost 0, with 8 bases in between. This CDR3 region has 12 residues. Germline V CDR1 and CDR2: SQVTM, ANQGSEA. DNA of the CDR3: TGCAGCGGAGGGGGTAGCACAGATACGCAGTATTTT. Translation: CSGGGSTDTQYF.

In its sample, this clone was seen a few times. The CDR3 reads CASARGPTPEQFF. CDR3 DNA: TGTGCCAGCGCGAGAGGGCCAACTCCTGAGCAGTTCTTC. V gene TRBV6-5 combines with J gene TRBJ2-1; possible D gene TRBD2, 5 bases. With 8 bases removed from V and 9 bases from J, the gap between germline ends came to 17 bases. In germline, CDR1 is MNHEY, CDR2 SVGAGI. There are 13 residues in the CDR3.

This clone was seen a handful of times. The V and J genes are TRBV6-4 and TRBJ1-1; unclear D gene. Germline V gene lookup returns CDR1 MRHNA and CDR2 SNTAGT. V lost 6 bases and J lost 0, with 14 bases in between. This CDR3 region has 15 residues. CDR3 coding DNA: TGTGCCAGCAGGGCAGCGAGTGAGATGAACACTGAAGCTTTCTTT. This encodes CASRAASEMNTEAFF.

The gene calls are TRBV27 and TRBJ1-2; TRBD1 aligns across 7 bases. V gave up 5 bases and J gave up 8 bases; unmatched junction bases: 8. This CDR3 is 13 amino acids long. Germline V gene lookup returns CDR1 MNHEY and CDR2 SMNVEV (reference sequence). The CDR3 DNA is TGTGCCAGCAGTATTCGACAGGGACTCGGCTACACCTTC. It is translated as CASSIRQGLGYTF.

This clone was counted between two and nine times. The chain combines TRBV30 with TRBJ1-2; TRBD1 is a possible D gene (5 bases). The CDR3 loop spans 15 amino acids. CDR1 is GTSNPN and CDR2 is SVGIG in the germline V gene (reference sequence). Trimming shortened V by 5 bases and J by 1 base, and 17 bases separated the two germline ends. For the CDR3, the DNA is TGTGCCTGGGGGACTAGGGCAATACATAACTATGGCTACACCTTC. Amino acids: CAWGTRAIHNYGYTF. Looking up the rest from reference TRBV30 and TRBJ1-2 gives the full variable domain: SQTIHQWPATLVQPVGSPLSLECTVEGTSNPNLYWYRQAAGRGLQLLFYSVGIGQISSEVPQNLSASRPQDRQFILSSKKLLLSDSGFYLCAWGTRAIHNYGYTFGSGTRLTVV.

The chain combines TRBV30 with TRBJ2-5; a possible D gene is TRBD1 (6 bases). The ends were cut back, 0 bases at V and 7 bases at J, with 15 bases in the middle. CDR3 length equals 14 residues. Germline-derived CDR1 and CDR2 are GTSNPN and SVGIG (reference sequence). In DNA form, the CDR3 reads TGTGCCTGGAGTGTACTAGTCAGGGGTGGGACCCAGTACTTC. This codes for CAWSVLVRGGTQYF. Full variable domain (rest looked up from reference TRBV30 and TRBJ2-5): SQTIHQWPATLVQPVGSPLSLECTVEGTSNPNLYWYRQAAGRGLQLLFYSVGIGQISSEVPQNLSASRPQDRQFILSSKKLLLSDSGFYLCAWSVLVRGGTQYFGPGTRLLVL.

This clone was observed a handful of times. This chain joins TRBV7-2 and TRBJ2-5; TRBD2 aligns across 7 bases. This CDR3 is built from 16 residues. The junction had 18 bases not matched to a gene; V was cut back by 5 bases and J by 9 bases. CDR1 and CDR2 (germline): SGHTA, FQGNSA. The CDR3 reads CASSPALSGPAMAQYF. As DNA, the CDR3 is TGTGCCAGCAGCCCTGCCCTTAGCGGGCCGGCCATGGCCCAGTACTTC.

The chain employs TRBV5-6 and TRBJ2-1, with 7 bases fitting TRBD2. Unmatched junction bases numbered 10, after V lost 1 base and J lost 0 bases. Germline V gene sequence: CDR1 SGHDT, CDR2 YYEEEE. This CDR3 comprises 18 residues. Here the CDR3 reads CASSLWASGLSSYNEQFF. The CDR3 DNA is TGTGCCAGCAGCTTGTGGGCTAGCGGCCTGAGCTCCTACAATGAGCAGTTCTTC.

J is TRBJ2-3 and V is TRBV7-9; no reliable D call. Trimming left V 0 bases short and J 5 bases short, with 18 bases between. Germline values: CDR1 SEHNR, CDR2 FQNEAQ (reference sequence). The CDR3 loop spans 17 amino acids. CDR3 nucleotide sequence: TGTGCCAGCAGCTTAGCGGGCAGTGTAAAACGGCAAGATACGCAGTATTTT. Its protein is CASSLAGSVKRQDTQYF.

The chain carries TRBV5-1 and TRBJ2-3; possibly TRBD2 for D (6 bases). This CDR3 comprises 17 residues. Germline-derived CDR1 and CDR2 are SGHRS and YFSETQ. V was trimmed by 4 bases and J by 5 bases, leaving 23 bases between them. CDR3 protein: CASSRRGSGEFGDTQYF. CDR3 in DNA: TGCGCCAGCAGCCGCCGGGGGTCGGGGGAGTTCGGAGATACGCAGTATTTT.

This clone was seen only a few times. The chain uses TRBV6-5 and TRBJ1-2; possibly TRBD1 for D (6 bases). V lost 2 bases and J 6 bases, leaving 7 bases between the germline ends. In germline, CDR1 is MNHEY, CDR2 SVGAGI. The CDR3 has 12 amino acids. CDR3 region: CASSYEGDGYTF. The CDR3 DNA follows: TGTGCCAGCAGTTACGAGGGGGATGGCTACACCTTC.

This chain links TRBV7-2 with TRBJ1-1; 8 positions agree with TRBD1. The germline V gene has CDR1 SGHTA and CDR2 FQGNSA. The CDR3 totals 14 residues. J was trimmed by 8 bases and V by 8 bases; bases with no gene match: 13. CDR3 in DNA: TGTGCCAGCCTCTTGTCGGGACAGGTGGGAGAAGCTTTCTTT. This sequence encodes CASLLSGQVGEAFF. Complete variable domain (other parts from reference TRBV7-2 and TRBJ1-1): GAGVSQSPSNKVTEKGKDVELRCDPISGHTALYWYRQSLGQGLEFLIYFQGNSAPDKSGLPSDRFSAERTGGSVSTLTIQRTQQEDSAVYLCASLLSGQVGEAFFGQGTRLTVV.

This clone turned up a few times. This chain uses TRBV29-1 with TRBJ2-1; 8 bases agree with TRBD2. The germline V gene encodes CDR1 SQVTM and CDR2 ANQGSEA. The CDR3 consists of 14 residues. V was clipped by 7 bases and J by 6 bases; unmatched bases: 11. Here the CDR3 reads CSAAPRLAINEQFF. In nucleotides, the CDR3 is TGCAGCGCTGCCCCGAGACTAGCGATCAATGAGCAGTTCTTC.

The rearrangement uses TRBV12-5 and TRBJ1-1; 9 nucleotides match TRBD1. Germline CDR1 and CDR2: LGHNT and FRNRAP. The CDR3 is made up of 14 amino acids. J gave up 1 base and V 6 bases, and 3 bases lay outside the gene matches. CDR3 nucleotide sequence: TGTGCTAGTGGCCCGGGACAGGGGAACACTGAAGCTTTCTTT. Translating it yields CASGPGQGNTEAFF.